This T cell receptor (beta chain) comes out of a study of blood T cell repertoires in COVID-19. This clone was seen more than once but under ten times. This CDR3 is built from 15 residues. CDR1 SGHDT and CDR2 YYEEEE come from the germline V gene. Between the trimmed V and J ends, which lost 3 bases and 9 bases, there was a span of 21 bases. Libraries were prepared by immunoSEQ multiplex PCR; TCRdb keeps only in-frame clonotypes and omits some of them. Of 75,000 to 80,000 clones listed, about 87% are singletons. The TCR sequence derives from a human donor in a cohort sampled during active COVID-19. What was sequenced was peripheral blood. The chain carries TRBV5-6 and TRBJ2-5, with D possibly matching TRBD2 (6 bases). The DNA of the CDR3 is TGTGCCAGCAGCTCCGAAGGGCGGGACGTTGGTTCCCAGTACTTC. This sequence encodes CASSSEGRDVGSQYF.